This T cell receptor beta chain comes out of a study of blood T cell repertoires in COVID-19. At the level of the study: Sources were T cells, B-cell-depleted T cells, or PBMCs; the material itself was cDNA or gDNA.

Study processing details: Nucleated cell number was recorded as an estimate derived from reference gene primer amplification. Only in-frame clones appear in the TCRdb table, and some are missing; sequencing was by immunoSEQ multiplex PCR. Clone size and the V and J calls come from that table; the DNA yielded D and trimming. The data show 310,000 or so clones, about nine tenths seen once. Followed longitudinally, the Seattle patients had been enrolled during active infection. The CDR3 covers 16 residues. Germline V CDR1 and CDR2: MNHEY, SMNVEV (reference sequence). With 6 bases clipped from V and 5 bases from J, the junction kept 10 bases outside the gene matches.

The V and J genes are TRBV27 and TRBJ2-1; the match to TRBD1 covers 10 bases. The sequencing sample was made of peripheral blood. This sequence originates from a woman aged 30 to 39 with COVID-19, enrolled during active disease. The CDR3 bases are TGTGCCAGCAGCCTCGTCGGGGGACAGGGGAACAATGAGCAGTTCTTC. This codes for CASSLVGGQGNNEQFF.